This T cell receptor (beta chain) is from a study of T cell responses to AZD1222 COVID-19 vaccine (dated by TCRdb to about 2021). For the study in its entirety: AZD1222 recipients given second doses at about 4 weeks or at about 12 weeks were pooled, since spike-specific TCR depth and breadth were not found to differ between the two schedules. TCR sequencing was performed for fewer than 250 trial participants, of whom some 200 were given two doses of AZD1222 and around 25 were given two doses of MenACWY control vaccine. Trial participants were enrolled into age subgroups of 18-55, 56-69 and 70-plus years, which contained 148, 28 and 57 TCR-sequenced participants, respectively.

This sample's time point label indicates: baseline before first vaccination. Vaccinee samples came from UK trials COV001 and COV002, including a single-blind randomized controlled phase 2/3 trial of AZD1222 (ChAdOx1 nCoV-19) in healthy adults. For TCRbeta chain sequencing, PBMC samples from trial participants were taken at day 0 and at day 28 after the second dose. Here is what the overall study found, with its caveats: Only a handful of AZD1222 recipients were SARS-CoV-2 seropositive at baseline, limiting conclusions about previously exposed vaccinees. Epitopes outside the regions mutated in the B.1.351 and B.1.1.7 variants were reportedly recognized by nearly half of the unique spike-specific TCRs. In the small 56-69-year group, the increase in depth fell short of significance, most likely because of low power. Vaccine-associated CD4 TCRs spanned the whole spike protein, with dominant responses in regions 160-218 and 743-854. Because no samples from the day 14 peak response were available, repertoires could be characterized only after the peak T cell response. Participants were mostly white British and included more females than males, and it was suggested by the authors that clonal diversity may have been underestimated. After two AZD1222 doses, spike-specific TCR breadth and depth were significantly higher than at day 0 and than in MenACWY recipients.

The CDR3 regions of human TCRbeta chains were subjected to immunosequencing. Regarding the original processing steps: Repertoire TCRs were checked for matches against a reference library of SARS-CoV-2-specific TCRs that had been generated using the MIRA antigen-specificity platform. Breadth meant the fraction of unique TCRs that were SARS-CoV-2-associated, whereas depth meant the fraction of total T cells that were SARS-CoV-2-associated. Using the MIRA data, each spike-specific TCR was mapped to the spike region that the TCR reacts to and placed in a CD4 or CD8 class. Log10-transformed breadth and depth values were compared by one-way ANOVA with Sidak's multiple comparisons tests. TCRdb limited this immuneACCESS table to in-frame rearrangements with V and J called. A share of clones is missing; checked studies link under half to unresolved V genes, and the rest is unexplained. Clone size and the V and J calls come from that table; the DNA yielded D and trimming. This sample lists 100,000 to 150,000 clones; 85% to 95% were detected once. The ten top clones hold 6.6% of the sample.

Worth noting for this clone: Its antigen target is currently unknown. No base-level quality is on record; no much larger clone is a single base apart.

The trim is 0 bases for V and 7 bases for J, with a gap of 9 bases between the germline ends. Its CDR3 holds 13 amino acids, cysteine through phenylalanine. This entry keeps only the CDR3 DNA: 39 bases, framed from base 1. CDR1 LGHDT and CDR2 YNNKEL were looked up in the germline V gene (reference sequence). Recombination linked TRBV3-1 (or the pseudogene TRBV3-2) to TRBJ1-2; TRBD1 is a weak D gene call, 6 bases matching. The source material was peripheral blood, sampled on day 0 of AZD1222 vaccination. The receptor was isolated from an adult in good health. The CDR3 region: CASSQDRGTGYTF. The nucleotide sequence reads TGTGCCAGCAGCCAAGATAGGGGGACTGGCTACACCTTC.